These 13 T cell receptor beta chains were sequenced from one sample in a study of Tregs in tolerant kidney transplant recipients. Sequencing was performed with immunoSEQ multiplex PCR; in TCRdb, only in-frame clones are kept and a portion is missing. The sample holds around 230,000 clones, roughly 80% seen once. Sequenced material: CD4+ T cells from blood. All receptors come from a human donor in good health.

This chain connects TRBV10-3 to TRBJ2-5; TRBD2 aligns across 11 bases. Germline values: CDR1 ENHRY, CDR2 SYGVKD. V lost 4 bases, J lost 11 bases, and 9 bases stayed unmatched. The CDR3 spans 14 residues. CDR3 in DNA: TGTGCCATCAGTGCGGGACTAGCGGACTTGGAGCAGTACTTC. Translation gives CAISAGLADLEQYF.

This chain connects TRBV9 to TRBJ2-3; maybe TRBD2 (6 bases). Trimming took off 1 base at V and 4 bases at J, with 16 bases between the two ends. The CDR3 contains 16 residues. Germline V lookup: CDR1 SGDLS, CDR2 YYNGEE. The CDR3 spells CASSVRGLGEADTQYF. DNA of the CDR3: TGTGCCAGCAGCGTACGGGGGTTAGGGGAGGCAGATACGCAGTATTTT. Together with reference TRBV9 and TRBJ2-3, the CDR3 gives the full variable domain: DSGVTQTPKHLITATGQRVTLRCSPRSGDLSVYWYQQSLDQGLQFLIQYYNGEERAKGNILERFSAQQFPDLHSELNLSSLELGDSALYFCASSVRGLGEADTQYFGPGTRLTVL.

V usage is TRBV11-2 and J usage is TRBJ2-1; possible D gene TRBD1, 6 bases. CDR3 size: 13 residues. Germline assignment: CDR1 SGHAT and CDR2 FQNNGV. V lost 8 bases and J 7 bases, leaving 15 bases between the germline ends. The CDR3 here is CASCSGAENEQFF. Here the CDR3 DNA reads TGTGCCAGCTGCTCAGGGGCCGAGAATGAGCAGTTCTTC.

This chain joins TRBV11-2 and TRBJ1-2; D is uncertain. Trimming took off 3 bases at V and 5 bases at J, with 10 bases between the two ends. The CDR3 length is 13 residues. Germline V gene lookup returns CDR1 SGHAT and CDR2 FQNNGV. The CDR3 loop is CASSFGETYGYTF. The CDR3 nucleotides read TGTGCCAGCAGCTTTGGAGAAACTTATGGCTACACCTTC.

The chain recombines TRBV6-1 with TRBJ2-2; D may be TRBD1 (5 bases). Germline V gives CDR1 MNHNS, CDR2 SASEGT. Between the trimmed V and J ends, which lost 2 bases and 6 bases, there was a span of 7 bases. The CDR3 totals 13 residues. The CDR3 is CASSEQGPGELFF. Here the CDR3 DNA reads TGTGCCAGCAGTGAACAGGGCCCCGGGGAGCTGTTTTTT.

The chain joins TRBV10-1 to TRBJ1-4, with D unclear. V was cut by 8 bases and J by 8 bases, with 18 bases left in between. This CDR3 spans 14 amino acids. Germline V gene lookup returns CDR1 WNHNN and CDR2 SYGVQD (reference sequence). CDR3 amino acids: CASSSTRRGEKLFF. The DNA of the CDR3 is TGCGCCAGCTCCTCCACTCGGAGAGGAGAAAAACTGTTTTTT.

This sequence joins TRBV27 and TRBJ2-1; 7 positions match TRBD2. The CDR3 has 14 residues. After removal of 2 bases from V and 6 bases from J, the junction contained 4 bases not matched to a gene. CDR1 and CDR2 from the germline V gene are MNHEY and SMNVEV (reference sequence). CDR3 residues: CASSLRGLFNEQFF. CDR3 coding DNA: TGTGCCAGCAGTTTAAGGGGACTATTCAATGAGCAGTTCTTC.

In DNA form, the CDR3 reads TGTGCCAGCAGCGGGACGGTACTGAACACTGAAGCTTTCTTT. The encoded protein is CASSGTVLNTEAFF. The V gene is TRBV7-3, the J gene TRBJ1-1, with a weak D call TRBD1 (5 bases). The germline V and J ends were trimmed by 5 bases and 0 bases, with 10 bases remaining between them. Germline V lookup: CDR1 SGHTA, CDR2 FQGTGA. This CDR3 has 14 amino acids.

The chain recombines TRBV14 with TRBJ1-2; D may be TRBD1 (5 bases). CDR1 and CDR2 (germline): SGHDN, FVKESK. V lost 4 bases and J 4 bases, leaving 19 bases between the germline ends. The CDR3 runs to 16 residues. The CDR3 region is CASSRDMDTPSYGYTF. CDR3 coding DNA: TGTGCCAGCAGCCGGGATATGGACACACCATCCTATGGCTACACCTTC.

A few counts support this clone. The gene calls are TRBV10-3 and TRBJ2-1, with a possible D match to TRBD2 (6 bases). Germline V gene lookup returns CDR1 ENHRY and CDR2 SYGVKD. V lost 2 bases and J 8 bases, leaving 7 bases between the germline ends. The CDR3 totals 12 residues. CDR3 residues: CAISEREDEQFF. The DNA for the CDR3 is TGTGCCATCAGTGAGAGGGAGGATGAGCAGTTCTTC.

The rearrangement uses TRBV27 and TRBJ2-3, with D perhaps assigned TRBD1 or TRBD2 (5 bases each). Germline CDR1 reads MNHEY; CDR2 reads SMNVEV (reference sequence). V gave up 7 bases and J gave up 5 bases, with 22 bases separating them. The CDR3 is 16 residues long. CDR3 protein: CASKSSGPLLQDTQYF. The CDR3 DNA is TGTGCCAGCAAATCGTCGGGACCCCTGCTTCAAGATACGCAGTATTTT.

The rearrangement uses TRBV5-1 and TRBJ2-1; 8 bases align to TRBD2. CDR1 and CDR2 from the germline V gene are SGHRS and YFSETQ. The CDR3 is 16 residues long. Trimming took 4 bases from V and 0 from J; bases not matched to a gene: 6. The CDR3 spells CASSELAASSYNEQFF. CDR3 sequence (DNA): TGCGCCAGCAGCGAACTAGCGGCCAGCTCCTACAATGAGCAGTTCTTC.

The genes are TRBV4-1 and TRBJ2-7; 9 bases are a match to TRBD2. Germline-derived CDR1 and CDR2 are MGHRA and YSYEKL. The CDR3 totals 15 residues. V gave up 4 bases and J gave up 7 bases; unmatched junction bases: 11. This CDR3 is CASSPLLAGWGEQYF. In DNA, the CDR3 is TGCGCCAGCAGCCCGCTCCTAGCGGGGTGGGGAGAGCAGTACTTC.